A single sample gave rise to the 24 T cell receptor beta chains below, sequenced in a study of blood T cell repertoires in COVID-19. TCRdb keeps only in-frame clones here, not all; method: immunoSEQ multiplex PCR. The sample has some 21,000 clones, around 81% seen once. Input material: peripheral blood. All receptors come from a man aged 60-69 years with active COVID-19.

In this sample, this clone turned up once. The chain links TRBV2 to TRBJ2-3; D might be TRBD1 (6 bases). Germline loops: CDR1 SNHLY, CDR2 FYNNEI. This CDR3 is 15 amino acids long. V shed 4 bases and J shed 3 bases, with 14 bases lying between them. The CDR3 DNA sequence: TGTGCCAGCAGTGGGCAGGGGATATTTACAGATACGCAGTATTTT. Translating it yields CASSGQGIFTDTQYF.

This clone occurred once. This chain connects TRBV6-2 or TRBV6-3 to TRBJ1-1; 7 positions agree with TRBD1. The CDR3 has 12 amino acids. With V trimmed by 2 bases and J by 8 bases, 2 bases remained unmatched. From germline, CDR1 is MNHEY and CDR2 SVGEGT. The CDR3 DNA is TGTGCCAGCAGTTACCCGGACAGGGAAGCTTTCTTT. Residues: CASSYPDREAFF.

This clone has just one count. CDR3 residues: CASSLAVKQARSYNEQFF. CDR3 DNA sequence: TGTGCCAGCAGCTTGGCGGTAAAGCAGGCCCGATCCTACAATGAGCAGTTCTTC. The gene calls are TRBV5-6 and TRBJ2-1; no clear D gene. CDR3 length equals 18 residues. Trimming shortened V by 0 bases and J by 1 base, and 17 bases separated the two germline ends. CDR1 and CDR2 from the germline V gene are SGHDT and YYEEEE.

J is TRBJ2-1 and V is TRBV11-3; 9 bases are a match to TRBD2. V was clipped by 5 bases and J by 3 bases; unmatched bases: 2. The germline V gene encodes CDR1 SGHNT and CDR2 YENEEA. The CDR3 totals 14 residues. In nucleotides, the CDR3 is TGTGCCAGCAGCCGTAGCGGGGGCTACAATGAGCAGTTCTTC. Amino acids: CASSRSGGYNEQFF.

This clone came up once. The chain uses TRBV15 and TRBJ1-3, with TRBD1 matching 12 bases. V was pared by 4 bases and J by 4 bases, with 8 bases of the junction left unmatched. Germline V gives CDR1 LNHNV, CDR2 YYDKDF (reference sequence). The length of the CDR3 is 17 residues. CDR3 sequence reads: CATSNPGQGATGNTIYF. The DNA for the CDR3 is TGTGCCACCAGCAACCCGGGACAGGGGGCAACGGGAAACACCATATATTTT.

This chain links TRBV10-3 with TRBJ2-5, with TRBD1 matching 10 bases. CDR3 size: 14 residues. Germline CDR1 ENHRY, CDR2 SYGVKD. Unmatched junction bases numbered 5, after V lost 7 bases and J lost 3 bases. This CDR3 reads CAIKTGTGEETQYF. For the CDR3, the DNA is TGTGCCATCAAAACCGGGACAGGGGAAGAGACCCAGTACTTC.

The J gene is TRBJ1-1, the V gene TRBV5-1; a weak D match, TRBD1 (5 bases). Trimming shortened V by 6 bases and J by 1 base, and 13 bases separated the two germline ends. The CDR3 has 14 amino acids. Germline assignment: CDR1 SGHRS and CDR2 YFSETQ. The CDR3 spells CASKRGEGNTEAFF. The CDR3 DNA follows: TGCGCCAGCAAAAGAGGGGAGGGGAACACTGAAGCTTTCTTT.

This clone showed up just a few times. The CDR3 sequence is CASSSTLAGGPGELFF. The CDR3 DNA sequence: TGTGCCAGCAGCTCCACACTAGCGGGAGGGCCCGGGGAGCTGTTTTTT. The chain joins TRBV7-3 to TRBJ2-2; 13 bases are a match to TRBD2. This CDR3 is 16 amino acids long. Germline values: CDR1 SGHTA, CDR2 FQGTGA. V lost 4 bases and J lost 6; bases outside the gene matches: 5.

This chain links TRBV15 with TRBJ1-1; TRBD1 aligns across 7 bases. This CDR3 has 15 amino acids. Germline V gene sequence: CDR1 LNHNV, CDR2 YYDKDF (reference sequence). V trimming: 0 bases; J trimming: 3 bases; junction bases outside the gene matches: 4. The CDR3 protein is CATSRDGRGYTEAFF. In nucleotides, the CDR3 is TGTGCCACCAGCAGAGATGGCAGGGGGTACACTGAAGCTTTCTTT.

The V call is TRBV5-1, the J call TRBJ2-3; 9 bases match TRBD2. The germline V gene has CDR1 SGHRS and CDR2 YFSETQ. CDR3 length equals 15 residues. V lost 0 bases and J lost 3; bases outside the gene matches: 2. The CDR3 nucleotides read TGCGCCAGCAGCTTGGATAGCGGGAGAACAGATACGCAGTATTTT. As protein: CASSLDSGRTDTQYF.

This clone was seen more than once but under ten times. The V and J genes are TRBV5-5 and TRBJ2-7; the match to TRBD2 covers 9 bases. The length of the CDR3 is 13 residues. V shed 3 bases and J 5 bases; nucleotides not matched to a gene: 3. CDR1 SGHKS and CDR2 YYEKEE come from the germline V gene (reference sequence). The CDR3 here is CASSSSGTHEQYF. In DNA, the CDR3 is TGTGCCAGCAGCTCTAGCGGGACCCACGAGCAGTACTTC.

CDR3 protein: CASSRQVEAHNEQFF. For the CDR3, the DNA is TGCGCCAGCAGCCGACAAGTGGAGGCCCACAATGAGCAGTTCTTC. V gene TRBV5-1 combines with J gene TRBJ2-1; the D gene is possibly TRBD2 (5 bases). Trimming took off 4 bases at V and 5 bases at J, with 16 bases between the two ends. Germline V gives CDR1 SGHRS, CDR2 YFSETQ. CDR3 length: 15 amino acids.

This chain uses TRBV25-1 with TRBJ2-1; the D is unclear. Germline V CDR1 and CDR2: MGHDK, SYGVNS. V lost 2 bases to trimming and J lost 6 bases, with 5 bases between them. This CDR3 has 12 residues. CDR3 amino acids: CASSEPLNEQFF. CDR3 nucleotide sequence: TGTGCCAGCAGTGAACCCCTCAATGAGCAGTTCTTC. Based on the CDR3 plus reference TRBV25-1 and TRBJ2-1, the full variable domain is EADIYQTPRYLVIGTGKKITLECSQTMGHDKMYWYQQDPGMELHLIHYSYGVNSTEKGDLSSESTVSRIRTEHFPLTLESARPSHTSQYLCASSEPLNEQFFGPGTRLTVL.

J is TRBJ2-5 and V is TRBV4-2, with TRBD2 identical over 7 bases. The CDR3 extends over 17 amino acids. Germline V CDR1 and CDR2: LGHNA, YNFKEQ. Losses at the gene ends were 0 bases for V and 1 base for J; bases not matched to a gene: 8. The CDR3 here is CASSQDEGRTSQETQYF. Here the CDR3 DNA reads TGTGCCAGCAGCCAAGATGAAGGTCGGACTAGCCAAGAGACCCAGTACTTC.

The chain uses TRBV19 and TRBJ2-7; D possibly corresponds to TRBD1 (7 bases). This CDR3 spans 14 amino acids. V lost 1 base and J lost 4, with 11 bases in between. In germline, CDR1 is LNHDA, CDR2 SQIVND (reference sequence). The CDR3 nucleotides are TGTGCCAGTAGTATAGCTTCAGGGGGGTACGAGCAGTACTTC. Its translation is CASSIASGGYEQYF.

The chain carries TRBV29-1 and TRBJ2-5; D gene unclear. CDR1 is SQVTM, CDR2 ANQGSEA, per germline. Trimming pared 1 base from V and 1 base from J, leaving 13 bases between. The CDR3 loop spans 15 amino acids. The CDR3 region has the DNA TGCAGCGTTGAAGTTCCAGGTAAACGCCAAGAGACCCAGTACTTC. It is translated as CSVEVPGKRQETQYF.

V usage is TRBV7-2 and J usage is TRBJ2-1; 11 nucleotides match TRBD2. The trim removed 3 bases at V and 8 bases at J, leaving 9 bases unmatched. Germline assignment: CDR1 SGHTA and CDR2 FQGNSA. There are 16 residues in the CDR3. CDR3 in amino acids: CASSLATSGSGYEQFF. The CDR3 coding sequence is TGTGCCAGCAGCTTGGCTACTAGCGGGAGTGGGTATGAGCAGTTCTTC.

The chain employs TRBV6-2 or TRBV6-3 and TRBJ2-1, with 13 bases aligning to TRBD2. Germline V gene data show CDR1 as MNHEY and CDR2 as SVGEGT. This CDR3 has 18 residues. Germline trimming cut 4 bases from V and 3 bases from J; bases unmatched to any gene: 9. The CDR3 is CASSSSGLAGVGYNEQFF. The CDR3 DNA reads as TGTGCCAGCAGTTCCTCCGGACTAGCGGGAGTAGGCTACAATGAGCAGTTCTTC.

The J gene is TRBJ2-3, the V gene TRBV19, with 8 bases matching TRBD1. V shed 7 bases and J 0 bases; nucleotides not matched to a gene: 3. The CDR3 runs 14 residues. Germline loops: CDR1 LNHDA, CDR2 SQIVND (reference sequence). The CDR3 region is CASNRDRSTDTQYF. The CDR3 bases are TGTGCCAGTAACCGGGACAGGAGCACAGATACGCAGTATTTT. The full variable domain, in which reference TRBV19 and TRBJ2-3 provide the parts outside the CDR3, is DGGITQSPKYLFRKEGQNVTLSCEQNLNHDAMYWYRQDPGQGLRLIYYSQIVNDFQKGDIAEGYSVSREKKESFPLTVTSAQKNPTAFYLCASNRDRSTDTQYFGPGTRLTVL.

This sequence joins TRBV5-1 and TRBJ2-1, with a possible D match to TRBD2 (6 bases). This CDR3 comprises 15 residues. V lost 4 bases and J lost 1, with 12 bases in between. Looked up from germline, CDR1 is SGHRS and CDR2 is YFSETQ. The CDR3 loop is CASSPSGESYNEQFF. In DNA form, the CDR3 reads TGCGCCAGCAGCCCGTCGGGGGAATCCTACAATGAGCAGTTCTTC. Full variable domain (remainder filled in from reference TRBV5-1 and TRBJ2-1): KAGVTQTPRYLIKTRGQQVTLSCSPISGHRSVSWYQQTPGQGLQFLFEYFSETQRNKGNFPGRFSGRQFSNSRSEMNVSTLELGDSALYLCASSPSGESYNEQFFGPGTRLTVL.

The rearrangement links TRBV28 to TRBJ1-2, with TRBD1 matching 11 bases. Trimming took 4 bases from V and 7 from J; bases not matched to a gene: 5. The germline V gene has CDR1 MDHEN and CDR2 SYDVKM. The CDR3 spans 14 residues. The CDR3 loop is CASSSGTGGFGYTF. The CDR3 DNA reads as TGTGCCAGCAGTTCGGGGACAGGGGGTTTTGGCTACACCTTC.

This clone has only a few counts. This chain links TRBV5-1 with TRBJ1-1; possibly TRBD1 for D (6 bases). This CDR3 region has 15 residues. Trimming took 4 bases from V and 0 from J, leaving 13 bases between them. The germline V gene encodes CDR1 SGHRS and CDR2 YFSETQ. The CDR3 DNA reads TGCGCCAGCAGCCCTCCGGGACAACTGAACACTGAAGCTTTCTTT. It encodes CASSPPGQLNTEAFF.

The chain employs TRBV24-1 and TRBJ2-3, with 7 bases aligning to TRBD1. The CDR3 length is 14 residues. V dropped 3 bases and J dropped 4; count of bases not matched to a gene: 3. CDR1 and CDR2 (germline): KGHDR, SFDVKD. CDR3 amino acids: CATSDITGADTQYF. The CDR3 nucleotides read TGTGCCACCAGTGATATTACAGGGGCAGATACGCAGTATTTT.

The rearrangement uses TRBV7-2 and TRBJ2-7; 9 bases are a match to TRBD2. The CDR3 consists of 15 residues. Trimming at V came to 2 bases and at J to 3 bases, leaving 5 bases not matched to a gene. Germline V gene lookup returns CDR1 SGHTA and CDR2 FQGNSA. The CDR3 spells CASSLTSGSNYEQYF. The CDR3, as DNA: TGTGCCAGCAGCTTAACTAGCGGGTCGAACTACGAGCAGTACTTC.